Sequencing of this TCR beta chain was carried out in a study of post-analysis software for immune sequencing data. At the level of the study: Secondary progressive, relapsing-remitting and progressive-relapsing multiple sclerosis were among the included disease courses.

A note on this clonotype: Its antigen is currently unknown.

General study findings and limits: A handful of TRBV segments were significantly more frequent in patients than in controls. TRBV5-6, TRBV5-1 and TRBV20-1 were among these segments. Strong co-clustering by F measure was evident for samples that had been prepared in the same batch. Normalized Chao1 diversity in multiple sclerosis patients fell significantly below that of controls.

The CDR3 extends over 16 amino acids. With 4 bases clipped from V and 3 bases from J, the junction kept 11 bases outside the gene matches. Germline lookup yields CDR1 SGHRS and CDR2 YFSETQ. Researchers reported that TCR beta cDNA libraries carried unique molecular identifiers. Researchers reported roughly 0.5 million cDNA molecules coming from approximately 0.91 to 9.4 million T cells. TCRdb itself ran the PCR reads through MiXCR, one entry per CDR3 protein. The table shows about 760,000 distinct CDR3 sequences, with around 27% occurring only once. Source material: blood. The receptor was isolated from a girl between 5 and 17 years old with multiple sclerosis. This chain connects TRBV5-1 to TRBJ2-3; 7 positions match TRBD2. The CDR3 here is CASSGGTTTATDTQYF. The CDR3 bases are TGCGCCAGCAGCGGGGGGACTACCACGGCGACAGATACGCAGTATTTT.